The text below deals with one T cell receptor (beta chain). Original handling: Reference gene primer amplification gave estimated nucleated cell counts. Libraries were prepared by immunoSEQ multiplex PCR; TCRdb keeps only in-frame clonotypes and omits some of them. That table supplies the V and J calls and clone size; D and trimming were determined from the DNA. The sample shows approximately 260,000 clones, around nine tenths of them seen only once. CDR3 length: 17 residues. The sample is drawn from a study of blood T cell repertoires in COVID-19. Overall study context: Sites in the United States, Italy and Spain provided acute and convalescent COVID-19 samples.

The chain uses TRBV12-2 and TRBJ2-1; TRBD1 reflects the table's D call only, with no check against the DNA. TRBV12-2 is tagged as a pseudogene. The receptor's source is a woman aged 40 to 50 who had recovered from COVID-19. Sample: peripheral blood. The CDR3 DNA reads TGTGCAAGTCGCTCCCTAAGAGAGCAGGCTAAAATAAGGGAGCAGTTCTTC. Translating gives CASRSLREQAKIREQFF.